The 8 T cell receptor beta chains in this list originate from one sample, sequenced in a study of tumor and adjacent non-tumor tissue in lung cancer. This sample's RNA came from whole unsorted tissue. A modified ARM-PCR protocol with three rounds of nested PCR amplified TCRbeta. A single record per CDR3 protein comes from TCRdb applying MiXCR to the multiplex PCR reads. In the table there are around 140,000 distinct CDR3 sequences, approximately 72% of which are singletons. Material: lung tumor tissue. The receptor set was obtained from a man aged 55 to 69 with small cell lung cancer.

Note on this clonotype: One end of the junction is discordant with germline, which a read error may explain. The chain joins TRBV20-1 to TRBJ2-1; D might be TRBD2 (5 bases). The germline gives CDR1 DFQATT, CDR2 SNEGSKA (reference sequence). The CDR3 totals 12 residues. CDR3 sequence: CSTRSDWDEQFF. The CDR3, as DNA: TGCAGTACTAGGTCCGATTGGGATGAGCAGTTCTTC.

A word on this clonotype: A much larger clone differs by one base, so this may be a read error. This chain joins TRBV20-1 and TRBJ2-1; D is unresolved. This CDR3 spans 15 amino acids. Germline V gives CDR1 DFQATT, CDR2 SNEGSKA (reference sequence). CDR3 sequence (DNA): TGCTGTGCTAAGGGAACAGCCGGGTCCTACAATGAGCAGTTCTTC. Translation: CCAKGTAGSYNEQFF.

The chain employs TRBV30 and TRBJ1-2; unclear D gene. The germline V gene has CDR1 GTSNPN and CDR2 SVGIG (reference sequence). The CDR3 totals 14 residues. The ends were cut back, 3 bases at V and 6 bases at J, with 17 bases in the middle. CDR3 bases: TGTGCCTGGAGCATTAACCCCGGCTTTAATGGCTACACCTTC. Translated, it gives CAWSINPGFNGYTF.

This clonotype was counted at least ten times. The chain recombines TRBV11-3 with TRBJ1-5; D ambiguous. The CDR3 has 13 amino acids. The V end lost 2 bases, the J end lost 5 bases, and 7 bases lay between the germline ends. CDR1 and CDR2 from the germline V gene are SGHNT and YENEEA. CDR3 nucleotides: TGTGCCAGCAGCTTACTCGCCGATCAGCCCCAGCATTTT. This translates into CASSLLADQPQHF.

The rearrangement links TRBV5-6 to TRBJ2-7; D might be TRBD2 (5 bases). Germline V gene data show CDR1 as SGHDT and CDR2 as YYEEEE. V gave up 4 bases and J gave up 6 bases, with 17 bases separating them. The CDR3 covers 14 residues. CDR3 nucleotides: TGTGCCAGCAGCCCTGGACTCGTGTCCATCGAGCAGTACTTC. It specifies CASSPGLVSIEQYF.

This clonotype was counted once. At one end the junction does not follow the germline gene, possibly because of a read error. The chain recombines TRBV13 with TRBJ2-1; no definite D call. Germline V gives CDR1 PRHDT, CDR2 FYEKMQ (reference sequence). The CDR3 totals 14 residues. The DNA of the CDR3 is TGTGTCAGCAGCCCCCTGTCCAGATACAATGAGCAATTCTTC. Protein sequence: CVSSPLSRYNEQFF.

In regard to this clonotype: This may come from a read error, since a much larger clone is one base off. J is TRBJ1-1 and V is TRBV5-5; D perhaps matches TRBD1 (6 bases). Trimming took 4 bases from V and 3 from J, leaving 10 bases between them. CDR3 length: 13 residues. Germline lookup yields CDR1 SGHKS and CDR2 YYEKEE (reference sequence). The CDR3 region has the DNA TGTGCCAGCAGCGTGTCAGGGGACACTGAAGCTTTCTTT. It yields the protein CASSVSGDTEAFF.

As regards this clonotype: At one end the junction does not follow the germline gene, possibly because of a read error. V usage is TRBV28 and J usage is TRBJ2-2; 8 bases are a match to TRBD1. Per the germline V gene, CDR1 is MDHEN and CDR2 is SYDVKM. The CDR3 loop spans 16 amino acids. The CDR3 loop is CVSSSPGGAGTRELFF. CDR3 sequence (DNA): TGTGTCAGCAGTTCGCCAGGGGGCGCTGGTACCCGGGAGCTGTTTTTT.